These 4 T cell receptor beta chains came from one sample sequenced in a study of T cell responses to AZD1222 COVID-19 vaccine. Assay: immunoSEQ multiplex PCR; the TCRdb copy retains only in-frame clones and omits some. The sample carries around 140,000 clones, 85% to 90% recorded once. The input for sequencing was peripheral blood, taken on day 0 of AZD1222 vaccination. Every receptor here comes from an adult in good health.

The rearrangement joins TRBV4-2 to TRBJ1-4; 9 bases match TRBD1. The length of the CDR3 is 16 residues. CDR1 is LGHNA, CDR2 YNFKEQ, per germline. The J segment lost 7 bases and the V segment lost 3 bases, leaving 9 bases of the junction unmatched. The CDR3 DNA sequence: TGTGCCAGCAGCCAGACGACAGGGGGAAATAGTGAAAAACTGTTTTTT. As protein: CASSQTTGGNSEKLFF.

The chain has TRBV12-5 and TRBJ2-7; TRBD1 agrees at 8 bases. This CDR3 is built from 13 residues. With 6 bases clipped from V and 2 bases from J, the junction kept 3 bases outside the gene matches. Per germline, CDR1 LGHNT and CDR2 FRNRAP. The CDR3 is CASGGQAPYEQYF. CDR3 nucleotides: TGTGCTAGTGGGGGACAGGCCCCCTACGAGCAGTACTTC.

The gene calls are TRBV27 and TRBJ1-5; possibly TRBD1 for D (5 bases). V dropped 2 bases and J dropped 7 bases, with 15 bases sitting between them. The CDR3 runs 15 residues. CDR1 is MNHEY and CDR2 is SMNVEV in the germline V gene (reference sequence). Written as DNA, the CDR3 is TGTGCCAGCAGTTTAAGGGGTTCGGAATGGCAGCCCCAGCATTTT. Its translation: CASSLRGSEWQPQHF.

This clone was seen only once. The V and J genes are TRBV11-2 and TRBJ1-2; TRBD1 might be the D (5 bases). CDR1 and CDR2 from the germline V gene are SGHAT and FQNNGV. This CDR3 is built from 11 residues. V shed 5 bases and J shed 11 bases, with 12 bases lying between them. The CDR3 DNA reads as TGTGCCAGCAGCGGTGGCAGGGTTTACACCTTC. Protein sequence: CASSGGRVYTF. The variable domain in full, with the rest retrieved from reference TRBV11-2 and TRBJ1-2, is EAGVAQSPRYKIIEKRQSVAFWCNPISGHATLYWYQQILGQGPKLLIQFQNNGVVDDSQLPKDRFSAERLKGVDSTLKIQPAKLEDSAVYLCASSGGRVYTFGSGTRLTVV.